A selection of T cell receptor beta chains follows, all from one sample in a study of T cell responses to AZD1222 COVID-19 vaccine. Clones were read by immunoSEQ multiplex PCR, and TCRdb kept only the in-frame ones, dropping some. The sample holds about 100,000 clones, 85% to 90% seen once. The sample in question was peripheral blood, obtained on day 0 of AZD1222 vaccination. Receptors were obtained from an adult in good health. The CDR3 runs from the conserved cysteine through the conserved F or W. Each record gives: V gene, CDR3 protein.

>TRBV7-9
CASSLREQFF
>TRBV7-9
CASSLVAGGSLNEQFF
>TRBV11-2
CASSFQGSSYNEQFF
>TRBV11-3
CASSLGTAISGNTIYF
>TRBV7-9
CASSTPGLGEKLFF
>TRBV6-5
CASRETGDQPQHF
>TRBV5-6
CASSLAGLGLSFREKLFF
>TRBV9
CASSVDRGATNEKLFF
>TRBV19
CASSTLGANTEAFF
>TRBV5-4
CASSLGRNSYEQYF
>TRBV18
CASSPPGGRTDTQYF
>TRBV28
CASSFFSGTSYNEQFF
>TRBV6-1
CASSDRVEISGNTIYF
>TRBV4-2
CASSQVTEKETQYF
>TRBV6-1
CASSEGFAAGTQYF
>TRBV19
CASRAALYGELFF
>TRBV28
CASSPPRQGGNQPQHF
>TRBV5-8
CASSLVQGVNSEAFF
>TRBV9
CASSVAGSNEKLFF
>TRBV5-1
CASSMGEFTEAFF
>TRBV3-1/TRBV3-2
CASSQDYRPYEQYF
>TRBV6-5
CASSADLRQPQHF
>TRBV2
CASTPGGAREQFF
>TRBV9
CASSREPGQQGIGYTF
>TRBV7-9
CASSLAGQGRIVRTEAFF
>TRBV5-1
CASSQSPGYEQYF